What follows describes a single T cell receptor (beta chain). This record belongs to a study of cytomegalovirus exposure and HLA in healthy donors. Sequencing used immunoSEQ multiplex PCR; TCRdb keeps in-frame clones, though not all of them. Of about 280,000 clones listed, approximately 86% are singletons. Germline-derived CDR1 and CDR2 are SGHTA and FQGNSA. The V end lost 1 base, the J end lost 4 bases, and 5 bases lay between the germline ends. This CDR3 spans 13 amino acids. This receptor was obtained from a young woman in good health and CMV-seronegative. Specimen: PBMCs. This sequence joins TRBV7-2 and TRBJ1-5, with D uncertain. Written as DNA, the CDR3 is TGTGCCAGCAGCTTAGACGGGAATCAGCCCCAGCATTTT. Translated, it gives CASSLDGNQPQHF.